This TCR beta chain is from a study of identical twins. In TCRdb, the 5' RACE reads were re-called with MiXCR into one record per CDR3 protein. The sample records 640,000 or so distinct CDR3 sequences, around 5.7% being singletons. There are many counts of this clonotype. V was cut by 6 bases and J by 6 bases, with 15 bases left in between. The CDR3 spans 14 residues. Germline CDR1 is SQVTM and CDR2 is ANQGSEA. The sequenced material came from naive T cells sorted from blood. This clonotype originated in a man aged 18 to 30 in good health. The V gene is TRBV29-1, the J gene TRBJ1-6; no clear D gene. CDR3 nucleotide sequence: TGCAGCGTCAAAGGCGACTCTATTAATTCACCCCTCCACTTT. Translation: CSVKGDSINSPLHF. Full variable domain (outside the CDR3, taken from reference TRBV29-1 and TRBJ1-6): SAVISQKPSRDICQRGTSLTIQCQVDSQVTMMFWYRQQPGQSLTLIATANQGSEATYESGFVIDKFPISRPNLTFSTLTVSNMSPEDSSIYLCSVKGDSINSPLHFGNGTRLTVT.